The 20 T cell receptor beta chains presented below share a single source sample, sequenced in a study of T cell changes during pregnancy in multiple sclerosis. Repertoires were generated with immunoSEQ multiplex PCR, while TCRdb's copy carries only in-frame clones and drops some. The sample holds tens of thousands of clones, 85% to 95% seen once. Sequenced material: peripheral blood, taken in the third trimester of pregnancy. The receptor source for this set is a female donor in good health, enrolled as a control in a pregnancy study.

This chain joins TRBV4-1 and TRBJ2-5; 7 bases fit TRBD1. The germline V gene encodes CDR1 MGHRA and CDR2 YSYEKL. The junction had 2 bases not matched to a gene; V was cut back by 3 bases and J by 1 base. The CDR3 extends over 14 amino acids. CDR3 DNA sequence: TGCGCCAGCAGCCAGGGGGACAGCCAAGAGACCCAGTACTTC. Translating gives CASSQGDSQETQYF.

This chain uses TRBV7-9 with TRBJ2-3; 7 bases match TRBD1. V lost 5 bases to trimming and J lost 9 bases; unmatched junction nucleotides: 11. This CDR3 is built from 14 residues. From germline, CDR1 is SEHNR and CDR2 FQNEAQ (reference sequence). The CDR3 sequence: CASSPPGATGTQYF. In nucleotides, the CDR3 is TGTGCCAGCAGCCCCCCGGGTGCGACAGGGACGCAGTATTTT.

This chain joins TRBV23-1 and TRBJ1-1; TRBD1 aligns across 8 bases. Being an ORF, TRBV23-1 has a function that is uncertain. Trimming cost V 0 bases and J 1 base; bases outside gene matches: 1. The CDR3 runs to 15 residues. For the CDR3, the DNA is TGCGCCAGCAGTCAATCTGGACAGGGGAACACTGAAGCTTTCTTT. This encodes CASSQSGQGNTEAFF.

The CDR3 loop is CASSHGTSTYEQYF. CDR3 in DNA: TGTGCCAGCAGCCACGGGACATCTACCTACGAGCAGTACTTC. The chain recombines TRBV28 with TRBJ2-7, with D perhaps TRBD1 (6 bases). This CDR3 comprises 14 residues. V gave up 6 bases and J gave up 2 bases, with 14 bases separating them. Germline CDR1 reads MDHEN; CDR2 reads SYDVKM.

The J gene is TRBJ1-3, the V gene TRBV19, with 8 nucleotides matching TRBD1. The V and J ends lost 10 bases and 4 bases, in that order; junction bases with no gene match: 9. CDR1 is LNHDA and CDR2 is SQIVND in the germline V gene (reference sequence). The CDR3 is 14 amino acids. The CDR3 nucleotides are TGTGCCACCCAGGGGGCAGTGGCCGGAAACACCATATATTTT. Translation: CATQGAVAGNTIYF.

The genes are TRBV7-9 and TRBJ2-7; 8 nucleotides line up with TRBD1. Looked up from germline, CDR1 is SEHNR and CDR2 is FQNEAQ (reference sequence). Trimming took 3 bases from V and 6 from J; bases not matched to a gene: 4. This CDR3 is 13 amino acids long. CDR3 sequence (DNA): TGTGCCAGCAGCTTGTACAGGGGGGCCGAGCAGTACTTC. Its translation: CASSLYRGAEQYF.

This clone is a singleton in its sample. This chain links TRBV18 with TRBJ1-3; 8 nucleotides line up with TRBD1. V was pared by 6 bases and J by 4 bases, with 8 bases of the junction left unmatched. CDR1 KGHSH and CDR2 LQKENI come from the germline V gene. The CDR3 length is 15 residues. CDR3 nucleotides: TGTGCCAGCTCCCTTGGACAGGGCGAAGGAAACACCATATATTTT. This gives the protein CASSLGQGEGNTIYF.

The rearrangement links TRBV18 to TRBJ1-1; D remains ambiguous. With 5 bases removed from V and 2 bases from J, the gap between germline ends came to 9 bases. CDR3 length: 13 residues. In germline, CDR1 is KGHSH, CDR2 LQKENI. The CDR3, as DNA: TGTGCCAGCTCAGCGATGGGCAACACTGAAGCTTTCTTT. This gives the protein CASSAMGNTEAFF.

The chain recombines TRBV27 with TRBJ2-2, with 8 bases identical to TRBD1. V shed 2 bases and J 4 bases; nucleotides not matched to a gene: 6. In germline, CDR1 is MNHEY, CDR2 SMNVEV (reference sequence). The CDR3 loop spans 16 amino acids. The CDR3 here is CASSLTRGLGTGELFF. The CDR3 DNA sequence: TGTGCCAGCAGTTTAACCAGGGGGCTAGGCACCGGGGAGCTGTTTTTT.

V is TRBV30 and J is TRBJ1-5; tentatively, D is TRBD1 (5 bases). CDR3 length: 13 amino acids. The V and J ends lost 2 bases and 4 bases respectively, with 9 bases between them. CDR1 is GTSNPN, CDR2 SVGIG, per germline (reference sequence). CDR3 DNA: TGTGCCTGGAGTTCGCAGGGTAATCAGCCCCAGCATTTT. Amino acids: CAWSSQGNQPQHF.

This chain links TRBV15 with TRBJ2-7; 7 bases match TRBD2. V lost 1 base to trimming and J lost 3 bases; unmatched junction nucleotides: 9. This CDR3 is 16 amino acids long. CDR1 and CDR2 from the germline V gene are LNHNV and YYDKDF (reference sequence). DNA for the CDR3: TGTGCCACCAGCAGAGCATTTGGGAGCGGGAACTACGAGCAGTACTTC. Translated: CATSRAFGSGNYEQYF.

The V gene is TRBV6-1, the J gene TRBJ1-5; D perhaps matches TRBD1 (5 bases). Germline V gives CDR1 MNHNS, CDR2 SASEGT. The CDR3 has 14 residues. V was cut by 2 bases and J by 7 bases, with 12 bases left in between. CDR3 sequence (DNA): TGTGCCAGCAGTGAAATGGGGGGAGACCAGCCCCAGCATTTT. This sequence encodes CASSEMGGDQPQHF.

In DNA form, the CDR3 reads TGTGCCAGCAGCTTAGAGGGAGGGGCCCTTAGGGACGTTTCTGAAGCTTTCTTT. Its translation: CASSLEGGALRDVSEAFF. The rearrangement joins TRBV11-2 to TRBJ1-1; perhaps TRBD1 as D (5 bases). Between the trimmed V and J ends, which lost 0 bases and 6 bases, there was a span of 23 bases. Germline-derived CDR1 and CDR2 are SGHAT and FQNNGV. The CDR3 spans 18 residues.

The V gene is TRBV13, the J gene TRBJ2-7; the match to TRBD2 covers 11 bases. The CDR3 is 15 amino acids. Germline V CDR1 and CDR2: PRHDT, FYEKMQ (reference sequence). Trimming cost V 6 bases and J 5 bases; bases outside gene matches: 9. CDR3: CASRDSLAGENEQYF. In DNA, the CDR3 is TGTGCCAGCAGGGACTCACTAGCGGGGGAAAACGAGCAGTACTTC.

The V call is TRBV2, the J call TRBJ2-7; the match to TRBD1 covers 9 bases. The CDR3 length is 14 residues. Germline V lookup: CDR1 SNHLY, CDR2 FYNNEI. J was trimmed by 3 bases and V by 5 bases; bases with no gene match: 5. This CDR3 is CASSHPGQGYEQYF. The CDR3 bases are TGTGCCAGCAGTCACCCGGGACAGGGCTACGAGCAGTACTTC.

This chain links TRBV28 with TRBJ1-5; D remains unclear. V was cut by 7 bases and J by 4 bases, with 11 bases left in between. This CDR3 comprises 13 residues. From germline, CDR1 is MDHEN and CDR2 SYDVKM. The CDR3 protein is CASNPEANQPQHF. Written as DNA, the CDR3 is TGTGCCAGCAACCCGGAGGCTAATCAGCCCCAGCATTTT.

This sequence joins TRBV6-4 and TRBJ2-1, with TRBD1 identical over 11 bases. The length of the CDR3 is 15 residues. Germline V gene data show CDR1 as MRHNA and CDR2 as SNTAGT. The ends lost 0 bases at V and 6 bases at J; junction bases unmatched: 1. CDR3 protein: CASSDSGTGGNEQFF. The CDR3 nucleotides are TGTGCCAGCAGTGACTCGGGGACAGGGGGCAATGAGCAGTTCTTC.

This clone was counted a few times. V usage is TRBV27 and J usage is TRBJ2-1, with 8 bases matching TRBD1. After removal of 4 bases from V and 5 bases from J, the junction contained 7 bases not matched to a gene. Germline CDR1 reads MNHEY; CDR2 reads SMNVEV (reference sequence). The CDR3 is 15 residues long. In DNA, the CDR3 is TGTGCCAGCAGTTCAAAGGTACAGGGGGACAATGAGCAGTTCTTC. It translates to CASSSKVQGDNEQFF.

This chain uses TRBV4-1 with TRBJ2-7; 8 nucleotides align to TRBD1. J was trimmed by 2 bases and V by 4 bases; bases with no gene match: 7. The CDR3 totals 15 residues. CDR1 MGHRA and CDR2 YSYEKL come from the germline V gene. The CDR3 coding sequence is TGCGCCAGCAGCCTATCACAGGGGGGACCCTACGAGCAGTACTTC. It translates to CASSLSQGGPYEQYF.

The chain carries TRBV5-1 and TRBJ2-5; 8 nucleotides line up with TRBD1. The length of the CDR3 is 15 residues. Germline V gives CDR1 SGHRS, CDR2 YFSETQ. The V segment lost 1 base and the J segment 5 bases; nucleotides outside the gene matches: 7. CDR3 in amino acids: CASSLWGTGVETQYF. In DNA, the CDR3 is TGCGCCAGCAGCTTGTGGGGGACAGGCGTGGAGACCCAGTACTTC.